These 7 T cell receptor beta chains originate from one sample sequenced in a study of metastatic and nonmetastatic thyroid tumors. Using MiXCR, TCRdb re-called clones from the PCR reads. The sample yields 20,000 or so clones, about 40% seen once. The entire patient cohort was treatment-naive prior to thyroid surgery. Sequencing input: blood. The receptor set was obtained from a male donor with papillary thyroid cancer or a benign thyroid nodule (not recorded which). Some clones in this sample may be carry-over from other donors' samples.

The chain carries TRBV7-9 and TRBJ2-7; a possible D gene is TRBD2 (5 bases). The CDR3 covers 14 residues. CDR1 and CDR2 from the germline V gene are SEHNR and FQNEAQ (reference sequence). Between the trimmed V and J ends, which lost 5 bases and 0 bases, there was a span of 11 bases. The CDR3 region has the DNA TGTGCCAGCAGCCCCGGAGGCAACTCCTACGAGCAGTACTTC. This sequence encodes CASSPGGNSYEQYF. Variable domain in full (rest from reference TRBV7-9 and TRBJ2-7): DTGVSQNPRHKITKRGQNVTFRCDPISEHNRLYWYRQTLGQGPEFLTYFQNEAQLEKSRLLSDRFSAERPKGSFSTLEIQRTEQGDSAMYLCASSPGGNSYEQYFGPGTRLTVT.

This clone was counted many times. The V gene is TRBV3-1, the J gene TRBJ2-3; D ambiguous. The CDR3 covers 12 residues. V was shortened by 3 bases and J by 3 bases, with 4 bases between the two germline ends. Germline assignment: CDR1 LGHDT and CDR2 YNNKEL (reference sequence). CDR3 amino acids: CASSQGTDTQYF. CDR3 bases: TGTGCCAGCAGCCAGGGAACAGATACGCAGTATTTT.

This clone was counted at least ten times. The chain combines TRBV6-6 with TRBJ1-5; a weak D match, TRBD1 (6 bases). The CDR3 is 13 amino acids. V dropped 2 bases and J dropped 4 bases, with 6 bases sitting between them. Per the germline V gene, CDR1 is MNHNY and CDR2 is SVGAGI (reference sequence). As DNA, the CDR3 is TGTGCCAGCAGTTACGGGACAAATCAGCCCCAGCATTTT. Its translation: CASSYGTNQPQHF.

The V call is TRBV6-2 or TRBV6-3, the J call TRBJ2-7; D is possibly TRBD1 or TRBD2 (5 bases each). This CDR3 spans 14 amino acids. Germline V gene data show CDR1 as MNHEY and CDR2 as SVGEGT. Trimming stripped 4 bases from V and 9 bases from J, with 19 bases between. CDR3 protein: CASSCSRWGNGQYF. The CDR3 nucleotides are TGTGCCAGCAGTTGCTCGAGGTGGGGGAACGGGCAGTACTTC.

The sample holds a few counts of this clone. CDR3 sequence: CASSPSSGRTDTQYF. DNA for the CDR3: TGTGCCAGCAGCCCGTCTAGCGGGAGGACAGATACGCAGTATTTT. The chain joins TRBV11-2 to TRBJ2-3; 11 bases map to TRBD2. The CDR3 runs 15 residues. V was clipped by 5 bases and J by 3 bases; unmatched bases: 4. Per germline, CDR1 SGHAT and CDR2 FQNNGV.

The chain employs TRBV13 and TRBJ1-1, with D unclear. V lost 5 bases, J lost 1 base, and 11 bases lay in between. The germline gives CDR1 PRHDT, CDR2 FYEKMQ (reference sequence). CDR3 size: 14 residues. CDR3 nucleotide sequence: TGTGCCAGCAGCAGTCCAGAACCGAACACTGAAGCTTTCTTT. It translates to CASSSPEPNTEAFF.

The CDR3 loop reads CASRKGTISYEQYF. DNA for the CDR3: TGTGCCAGCAGGAAAGGGACAATCTCCTACGAGCAGTACTTC. The chain carries TRBV12-3 or TRBV12-4 and TRBJ2-7, with TRBD1 as a possible D gene (6 bases). The CDR3 is made up of 14 amino acids. V lost 6 bases to trimming and J lost 0 bases, with 12 bases between them.